The 22 T cell receptor beta chains given below trace back to one sample, sequenced in a study of cytomegalovirus exposure and HLA in healthy donors. Primers included in the PCR were 60 Vbeta and 13 Jbeta primers. Profiling relied on immunoSEQ multiplex PCR, and the TCRdb table lists in-frame clones only, not all of them. The table includes almost 200,000 clones, roughly three quarters detected once. The sample comprised PBMCs. The receptors shown here come from a male donor in good health and CMV-seropositive.

The chain combines TRBV7-2 with TRBJ2-2, with D unclear. This CDR3 has 14 residues. V was shortened by 3 bases and J by 5 bases, with 10 bases between the two germline ends. In germline, CDR1 is SGHTA, CDR2 FQGNSA. The DNA of the CDR3 is TGTGCCAGCAGCTTCCGGGTCGAAACCGGGGAGCTGTTTTTT. It specifies CASSFRVETGELFF.

As concerns this clone: One end of the junction varies from germline; a read error may be responsible. This chain links TRBV11-1 with TRBJ1-1, with D perhaps matching TRBD1 (6 bases). Germline lookup yields CDR1 SGHAT and CDR2 FQDESV (reference sequence). The CDR3 sequence is 17 residues long. Written as DNA, the CDR3 is TGTGCCAGCAGCTGGCCGGACAGAAGCAACATGAACACTAAAGCTTTCTTT. The encoded protein is CASSWPDRSNMNTKAFF. Full variable domain (missing parts from reference TRBV11-1 and TRBJ1-1): EAEVAQSPRYKITEKSQAVAFWCDPISGHATLYWYRQILGQGPELLVQFQDESVVDDSQLPKDRFSAERLKGVDSTLKIQPAELGDSAMYLCASSWPDRSNMNTKAFFGQGTRLTVV.

As concerns this clone: This specimen includes other DNA sequences encoding the same CDR3. J is TRBJ1-6 and V is TRBV9; D possibly corresponds to TRBD1 (6 bases). The CDR3 has 16 amino acids. With 0 bases removed from V and 10 bases from J, the gap between germline ends came to 17 bases. Germline CDR1 reads SGDLS; CDR2 reads YYNGEE. CDR3 bases: TGTGCCAGCAGCGTAGCCCATGGGGACATGAGATCACCCCTCCACTTT. Its protein product is CASSVAHGDMRSPLHF. The whole variable domain, filled in from reference TRBV9 and TRBJ1-6, reads DSGVTQTPKHLITATGQRVTLRCSPRSGDLSVYWYQQSLDQGLQFLIQYYNGEERAKGNILERFSAQQFPDLHSELNLSSLELGDSALYFCASSVAHGDMRSPLHFGNGTRLTVT.

This clone has a single count. The chain has TRBV19 and TRBJ1-1; D is unclear. This CDR3 comprises 13 residues. V lost 3 bases and J 2 bases, leaving 7 bases between the germline ends. Germline V gene sequence: CDR1 LNHDA, CDR2 SQIVND (reference sequence). The CDR3 is CASSMVENTEAFF. CDR3 nucleotide sequence: TGTGCCAGTAGTATGGTAGAAAACACTGAAGCTTTCTTT.

The chain carries TRBV4-3 and TRBJ2-3, with D possibly matching TRBD2 (6 bases). Deletions cut 1 base from V and 2 bases from J, with 10 bases between. The CDR3 is made up of 15 amino acids. Germline-derived CDR1 and CDR2 are LGHNA and YSLEER. The CDR3 DNA follows: TGCGCCAGCAGCCAAGTTAGCGGAAACACAGATACGCAGTATTTT. It specifies CASSQVSGNTDTQYF.

This chain uses TRBV6-5 with TRBJ1-3; the match to TRBD1 covers 7 bases. Germline V gene sequence: CDR1 MNHEY, CDR2 SVGAGI. The CDR3 is 16 amino acids. Trimming at V came to 4 bases and at J to 0 bases, leaving 6 bases not matched to a gene. The CDR3 reads CASSSPQGVSGNTIYF. The CDR3 nucleotides are TGTGCCAGCAGTTCTCCCCAGGGGGTCTCTGGAAACACCATATATTTT.

DNA of the CDR3: TGTGCCAGCAGCGGGGCCCCATTCTACGAGCAGTACTTC. Its protein is CASSGAPFYEQYF. This chain uses TRBV11-2 with TRBJ2-7; possible D gene TRBD1, 5 bases. From germline, CDR1 is SGHAT and CDR2 FQNNGV. The ends were cut back, 5 bases at V and 3 bases at J, with 11 bases in the middle. This CDR3 contains 13 residues.

This chain joins TRBV7-9 and TRBJ2-7; 7 positions match TRBD1. J gave up 3 bases and V 1 base, and 0 bases lay outside the gene matches. The CDR3 covers 13 residues. The germline V gene has CDR1 SEHNR and CDR2 FQNEAQ (reference sequence). The CDR3 DNA sequence: TGTGCCAGCAGCTTAGGGGACAGCTACGAGCAGTACTTC. Amino acids: CASSLGDSYEQYF.

The rearrangement uses TRBV19 and TRBJ1-2; D is possibly TRBD1 (5 bases). CDR3 length: 17 amino acids. Germline V lookup: CDR1 LNHDA, CDR2 SQIVND (reference sequence). Trimming removed 3 bases from V and 4 bases from J, with 21 bases in between. CDR3 sequence: CASSMLPKGKGFYGYTF. The DNA for the CDR3 is TGTGCCAGTAGTATGCTTCCGAAGGGCAAGGGGTTCTATGGCTACACCTTC.

The rearrangement uses TRBV7-9 and TRBJ2-7, with 10 bases lining up with TRBD1. J was trimmed by 3 bases and V by 5 bases; bases with no gene match: 13. Germline V gene data show CDR1 as SEHNR and CDR2 as FQNEAQ (reference sequence). The CDR3 covers 17 residues. The chain's CDR3 is CASSRWTLRDRGYEQYF. The CDR3 DNA reads as TGTGCCAGCAGCCGATGGACTTTACGGGACAGGGGCTACGAGCAGTACTTC.

This rearrangement joins TRBV9 to TRBJ2-1, with a tentative D call TRBD2 (5 bases). The CDR3 spans 16 residues. Trimming removed 0 bases at V and 1 base at J, with 11 bases between. The germline CDR1 and CDR2 sequences are SGDLS and YYNGEE. CDR3 sequence (DNA): TGTGCCAGCAGCGTAGATCAGCCGGGGTCCTACAATGAGCAGTTCTTC. This translates into CASSVDQPGSYNEQFF.

The V call is TRBV30, the J call TRBJ2-7; TRBD1 aligns across 7 bases. J was trimmed by 2 bases and V by 3 bases; bases with no gene match: 10. Per the germline V gene, CDR1 is GTSNPN and CDR2 is SVGIG (reference sequence). There are 15 residues in the CDR3. The CDR3 sequence: CAWSPKGGSTYEQYF. The CDR3 DNA reads TGTGCCTGGAGCCCGAAAGGGGGCTCCACCTACGAGCAGTACTTC. Filled out from reference TRBV30 and TRBJ2-7, the complete variable domain reads SQTIHQWPATLVQPVGSPLSLECTVEGTSNPNLYWYRQAAGRGLQLLFYSVGIGQISSEVPQNLSASRPQDRQFILSSKKLLLSDSGFYLCAWSPKGGSTYEQYFGPGTRLTVT.

This rearrangement joins TRBV5-6 to TRBJ1-1; D gene ambiguous. Looked up from germline, CDR1 is SGHDT and CDR2 is YYEEEE. The CDR3 covers 12 residues. Trimming removed 0 bases from V and 4 bases from J, with 4 bases in between. The CDR3 coding sequence is TGTGCCAGCAGCTTGGGAGTCACTGAAGCTTTCTTT. Protein sequence: CASSLGVTEAFF.

This clone was seen only once. The J gene is TRBJ1-2, the V gene TRBV6-5; 11 positions agree with TRBD1. V dropped 6 bases and J dropped 5; count of bases not matched to a gene: 8. Per germline, CDR1 MNHEY and CDR2 SVGAGI. CDR3 size: 15 residues. The CDR3 here is CASRRAGTGGYGYTF. CDR3 DNA: TGTGCCAGCAGACGAGCCGGGACAGGGGGATATGGCTACACCTTC.

The chain recombines TRBV28 with TRBJ1-1, with D maybe TRBD1 (6 bases). V lost 6 bases to trimming and J lost 0 bases, with 11 bases between them. The CDR3 has 14 amino acids. The germline gives CDR1 MDHEN, CDR2 SYDVKM. CDR3 protein: CASRAGTLNTEAFF. The CDR3 DNA reads TGTGCCAGCAGGGCCGGGACACTGAACACTGAAGCTTTCTTT.

The rearrangement links TRBV27 to TRBJ2-3; 14 bases fit TRBD2. The germline gives CDR1 MNHEY, CDR2 SMNVEV (reference sequence). V shed 5 bases, J shed 1 base, and the junction held 2 bases outside the gene matches. This CDR3 region has 16 residues. The CDR3 spells CASSGLAGGGTDTQYF. Here the CDR3 DNA reads TGTGCCAGCAGTGGACTAGCGGGAGGCGGCACAGATACGCAGTATTTT.

Remarks on this clone: A read error may produce the germline difference seen at one junction end. This chain uses TRBV7-9 with TRBJ1-5; D is ambiguous. The CDR3 is 16 amino acids. Germline V gene lookup returns CDR1 SEHNR and CDR2 FQNEAQ (reference sequence). CDR3 loop: CSSSPSGRGSNQPQHF. Here the CDR3 DNA reads TGTTCCAGCAGCCCCTCCGGGCGGGGAAGCAATCAGCCCCAGCATTTT.

The CDR3 nucleotides are TGTGCCAGCAGCGACAGGGGGCTCTCTGGAAACACCATATATTTT. It translates to CASSDRGLSGNTIYF. This rearrangement joins TRBV7-2 to TRBJ1-3, with 10 bases aligning to TRBD1. V was pared by 5 bases and J by 0 bases, with 1 base of the junction left unmatched. This CDR3 region has 15 residues. Per the germline V gene, CDR1 is SGHTA and CDR2 is FQGNSA. The full variable domain, rest sourced from reference TRBV7-2 and TRBJ1-3, is GAGVSQSPSNKVTEKGKDVELRCDPISGHTALYWYRQSLGQGLEFLIYFQGNSAPDKSGLPSDRFSAERTGGSVSTLTIQRTQQEDSAVYLCASSDRGLSGNTIYFGEGSWLTVV.

This clone appeared once. The rearrangement joins TRBV29-1 to TRBJ2-3, with a tentative D call TRBD1 (6 bases). Germline V gives CDR1 SQVTM, CDR2 ANQGSEA. The V gene lost 7 bases and the J gene lost 0 bases, with 23 bases spanning the gap. The CDR3 covers 17 residues. Here the CDR3 DNA reads TGCAGCGCAAACAGGGACGGGACCCCTTCTAGCACAGATACGCAGTATTTT. Translation: CSANRDGTPSSTDTQYF.

The chain is built from TRBV19 and TRBJ2-3; 13 positions match TRBD2. The V segment lost 5 bases and the J segment 1 base; nucleotides outside the gene matches: 6. Looked up from germline, CDR1 is LNHDA and CDR2 is SQIVND (reference sequence). The CDR3 extends over 17 amino acids. CDR3 amino acids: CASSPRTSGRGTDTQYF. The DNA of the CDR3 is TGTGCCAGTAGTCCTAGGACTAGCGGGAGAGGCACAGATACGCAGTATTTT.

The sample holds a few counts of this clone. The genes are TRBV19 and TRBJ2-2; D may be TRBD2 (6 bases). Germline V gene data show CDR1 as LNHDA and CDR2 as SQIVND (reference sequence). V lost 7 bases to trimming and J lost 0 bases, with 9 bases between them. The CDR3 spans 14 residues. CDR3 coding DNA: TGTGCCAGTAAGGAGGGGCCGAACACCGGGGAGCTGTTTTTT. Translation gives CASKEGPNTGELFF.

The rearrangement joins TRBV6-6 to TRBJ1-4, with 7 nucleotides matching TRBD1. The CDR3 extends over 14 amino acids. Germline CDR1 MNHNY, CDR2 SVGAGI (reference sequence). V was clipped by 2 bases and J by 5 bases; unmatched bases: 2. CDR3 sequence: CASSYPDRNEKLFF. The CDR3 DNA reads as TGTGCCAGCAGTTACCCGGACAGGAATGAAAAACTGTTTTTT.